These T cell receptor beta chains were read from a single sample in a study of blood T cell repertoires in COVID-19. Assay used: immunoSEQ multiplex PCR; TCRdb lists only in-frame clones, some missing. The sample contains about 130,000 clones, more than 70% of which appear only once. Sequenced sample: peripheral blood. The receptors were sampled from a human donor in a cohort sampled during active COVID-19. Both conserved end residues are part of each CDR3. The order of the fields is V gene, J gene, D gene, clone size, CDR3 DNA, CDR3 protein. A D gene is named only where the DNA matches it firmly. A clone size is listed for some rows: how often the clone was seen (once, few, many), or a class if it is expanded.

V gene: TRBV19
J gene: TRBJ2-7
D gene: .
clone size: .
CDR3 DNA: TGTGCCAGTAGTATAGATCGAGGAGCAGATTCTGAGTACGAGCAGTACTTC
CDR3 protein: CASSIDRGADSEYEQYF

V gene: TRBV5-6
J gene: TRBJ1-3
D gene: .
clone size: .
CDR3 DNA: TGTGCCAGCAGCTCCCTGGCGGCCAGCTCTGGAAACACCATATATTTT
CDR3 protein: CASSSLAASSGNTIYF

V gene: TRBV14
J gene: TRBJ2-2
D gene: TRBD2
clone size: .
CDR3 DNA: TGTGCCAGCAGCCGACTAGCGGGGGGCACCGGGGAGCTGTTTTTT
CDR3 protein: CASSRLAGGTGELFF

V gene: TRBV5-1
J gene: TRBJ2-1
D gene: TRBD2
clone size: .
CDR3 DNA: TGCGCCAGCAGCCCTCGACTTGTAGTTCTGACTAGCGGTTCATACAATGAGCAGTTCTTC
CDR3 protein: CASSPRLVVLTSGSYNEQFF

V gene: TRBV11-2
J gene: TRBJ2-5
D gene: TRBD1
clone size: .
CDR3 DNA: TGTGCCAGCAGTCCTACAGGGGGCGCCTTTGAGACCCAGTACTTC
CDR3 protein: CASSPTGGAFETQYF

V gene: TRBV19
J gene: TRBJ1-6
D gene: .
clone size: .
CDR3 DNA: TGTGCCAGTAGTATGAGCCAGGGCCGGTCACCCCTCCACTTT
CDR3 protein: CASSMSQGRSPLHF

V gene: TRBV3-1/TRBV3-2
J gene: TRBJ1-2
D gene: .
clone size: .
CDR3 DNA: TGTGCCAGCAGCCGGAGATCGACGGTGTACTATGGCTACACCTTC
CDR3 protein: CASSRRSTVYYGYTF

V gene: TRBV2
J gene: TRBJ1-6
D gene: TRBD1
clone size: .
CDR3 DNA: TGTGCCAGCAGGTTGGGACAGGGAGTTAATTCACCCCTCCACTTT
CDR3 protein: CASRLGQGVNSPLHF

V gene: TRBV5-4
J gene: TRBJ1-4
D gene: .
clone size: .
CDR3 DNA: TGTGCCAGCAGCGCCCTGGAGGGGAGAAATGAAAAACTGTTTTTT
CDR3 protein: CASSALEGRNEKLFF

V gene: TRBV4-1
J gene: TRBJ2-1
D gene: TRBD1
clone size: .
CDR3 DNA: TGCGCCAGCAGCCACCTGGGACAGTACAATGAGCAGTTCTTC
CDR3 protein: CASSHLGQYNEQFF

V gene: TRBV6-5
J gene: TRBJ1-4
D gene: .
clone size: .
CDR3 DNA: TGTGCCAGCAGTTACGGGGGAGGTAATGAAAAACTGTTTTTT
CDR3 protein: CASSYGGGNEKLFF

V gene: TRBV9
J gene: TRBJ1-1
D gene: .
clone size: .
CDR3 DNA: TGTGCCAGCAGCGTCGGACAGCTAAACACTGAAGCTTTCTTT
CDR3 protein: CASSVGQLNTEAFF

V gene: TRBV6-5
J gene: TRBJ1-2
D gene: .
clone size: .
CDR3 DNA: TGTGCCAGCAGTTACTCCTCGGAGGCCAACTATGGCTACACCTTC
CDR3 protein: CASSYSSEANYGYTF

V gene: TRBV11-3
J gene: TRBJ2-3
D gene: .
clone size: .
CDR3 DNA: TGTGCCAGCAGCTCAAGCACAGATACGCAGTATTTT
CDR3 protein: CASSSSTDTQYF

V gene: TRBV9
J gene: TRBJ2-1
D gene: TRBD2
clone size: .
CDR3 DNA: TGTGCCAGCAGGGCCCACGGGACTAGCTCGGACGGTGAGCAGTTCTTC
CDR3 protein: CASRAHGTSSDGEQFF

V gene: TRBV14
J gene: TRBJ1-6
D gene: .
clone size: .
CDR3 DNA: TGTGCCAGCAGCCAAGTTCAAGCCGGGATGTGGAATTCACCCCTCCACTTT
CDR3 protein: CASSQVQAGMWNSPLHF

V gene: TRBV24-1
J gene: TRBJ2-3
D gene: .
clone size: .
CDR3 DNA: TGTGCCACCAGTGATCCCCGAGGGGGTGGAGATACGCAGTATTTT
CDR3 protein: CATSDPRGGGDTQYF

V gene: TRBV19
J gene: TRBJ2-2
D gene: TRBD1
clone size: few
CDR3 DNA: TGTGCCAGTAGGATCTACAGGGGCATCGGGGAGCTGTTTTTT
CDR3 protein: CASRIYRGIGELFF

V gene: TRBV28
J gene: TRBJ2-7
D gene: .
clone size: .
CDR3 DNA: TGTGCCAGCAGTCTCGGAGGGGAGAGCGAGCAGTACTTC
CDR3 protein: CASSLGGESEQYF

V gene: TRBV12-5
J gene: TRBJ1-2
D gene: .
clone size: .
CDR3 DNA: TGTGCTAGTGGCCCACAGGGAATTGGCTACACCTTC
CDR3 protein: CASGPQGIGYTF